A selection of T cell receptor beta chains follows, all from one sample in a study of cytomegalovirus exposure and HLA in healthy donors. Only in-frame clones appear in the TCRdb table, and some are missing; sequencing was by immunoSEQ multiplex PCR. The profile covers about 180,000 clones, with around four fifths appearing a single time and approximately 1.5% taken by the ten largest. The sequenced sample consisted of PBMCs. All receptors derive from a woman aged 25 to 39 in good health and CMV-seropositive. The CDR3 runs from the conserved cysteine through the conserved F or W. The order of the fields is CDR3 protein, CDR3 DNA, V gene, D gene, J gene, clone size. A D gene is named only where the DNA matches it firmly. For some rows the clone size is stated as once, few or many, or as a class when expanded; others skip it.

CAWSTGTGDNQPQHF TGTGCCTGGAGTACCGGGACAGGGGATAATCAGCCCCAGCATTTT TRBV30 TRBD1 TRBJ1-5 once
CASSEAGQLNGVGELF TGTGCCAGCAGTGAAGCGGGACAATTGAACGGGGTTGGGGAACTTTTT TRBV2 . TRBJ1-1 .
CAISGAFQEGTDTQYF TGTGCCATCAGTGGAGCCTTTCAGGAGGGCACAGATACGCAGTATTTT TRBV10-3 . TRBJ2-3 .
CASSLKGAPRQPQHF TGTGCCAGCAGTTTAAAAGGGGCACCCCGACAGCCCCAGCATTTT TRBV28 . TRBJ1-5 few
CASRIDRGAEAFF TGTGCCAGCAGGATTGACAGGGGAGCTGAAGCTTTCTTT TRBV2 TRBD1 TRBJ1-1 .
CASSRAGVSYNEQFF TGTGCCAGCTCTCGAGCGGGAGTCTCCTACAATGAGCAGTTCTTC TRBV18 TRBD2 TRBJ2-1 once
CASSLGTGPFRGYTF TGCGCCAGCAGCTTGGGGACAGGACCCTTTAGAGGCTACACCTTC TRBV5-1 TRBD1 TRBJ1-2 .
CASSFNNRGEQYF TGCGCCAGCAGCTTTAATAACCGCGGCGAGCAGTACTTC TRBV5-1 . TRBJ2-7 .
CASRASGGKVNQPQHF TGTGCCAGCAGGGCCTCAGGGGGCAAGGTCAATCAGCCCCAGCATTTT TRBV28 TRBD1 TRBJ1-5 once
CASRRTSGPYNEQFF TGTGCCAGCAGGCGGACTAGCGGGCCTTACAATGAGCAGTTCTTC TRBV7-6 TRBD2 TRBJ2-1 once
CASSSYPGEPAYNEQFF TGTGCCAGCAGTTCTTACCCGGGAGAGCCGGCCTACAATGAGCAGTTCTTC TRBV28 . TRBJ2-1 .
CASSFHSDNEQFF TGTGCCAGCAGTTTTCACAGTGACAATGAGCAGTTCTTC TRBV28 . TRBJ2-1 .
CASTQNEWETQYF TGTGCCAGCACTCAGAACGAATGGGAGACCCAGTACTTC TRBV6-5 . TRBJ2-5 .
CASSVGTSGAQETQYF TGTGCCAGCAGCGTCGGGACTAGCGGGGCACAAGAGACCCAGTACTTC TRBV9 TRBD2 TRBJ2-5 once
CASSPTGLAVDNEQFF TGTGCCAGCAGCCCCACGGGACTAGCGGTTGACAATGAGCAGTTCTTC TRBV27 TRBD2 TRBJ2-1 .
CASSAGGGREAFF TGTGCCAGTAGTGCCGGGGGGGGGCGTGAAGCTTTCTTT TRBV19 . TRBJ1-1 .
CASSQDQGLAVYNEQFF TGCGCCAGCAGCCAAGATCAGGGACTAGCGGTCTACAATGAGCAGTTCTTC TRBV4-1 TRBD2 TRBJ2-1 .
CASSAAGAEYGYTF TGTGCCAGCAGTGCAGCAGGGGCAGAATATGGCTACACCTTC TRBV28 . TRBJ1-2 .
CASSSPETQYF TGTGCCAGCAGTTCCCCGGAGACCCAGTACTTC TRBV6-5 . TRBJ2-5 .
CSVGATGNEGEKLFF TGCAGCGTTGGGGCCACAGGGAACGAGGGTGAAAAACTGTTTTTT TRBV29-1 . TRBJ1-4 few
CASSQDPGQGSYEQYF TGCGCCAGCAGCCAAGATCCGGGACAGGGGTCCTACGAGCAGTACTTC TRBV4-1 TRBD1 TRBJ2-7 .
CASRSTGTGYTF TGTGCCAGCAGGTCGACAGGGACCGGCTACACCTTC TRBV6-1 TRBD1 TRBJ1-2 .
CAIRGTSGSYEQYF TGTGCCATCAGAGGGACTAGCGGGAGCTACGAGCAGTACTTC TRBV10-3 TRBD2 TRBJ2-7 .
CASSSQGGEAGYTF TGCGCCAGCAGCTCACAGGGGGGGGAAGCGGGCTACACCTTC TRBV5-1 TRBD1 TRBJ1-2 .
CASSLLGANEKLFF TGTGCCAGCAGTTTATTGGGCGCTAATGAAAAACTGTTTTTT TRBV27 . TRBJ1-4 .
CASSLPSGETNTGELFF TGTGCCAGCAGCCTCCCTAGCGGTGAGACGAACACCGGGGAGCTGTTTTTT TRBV7-9 TRBD2 TRBJ2-2 .
CASSVGLAGVDTQYF TGTGCCAGCAGCGTCGGCCTAGCGGGAGTAGATACGCAGTATTTT TRBV7-2 TRBD2 TRBJ2-3 .
CASSRSGTGGLDIQYF TGCGCCAGCAGCCGATCCGGGACAGGGGGTTTGGACATTCAGTACTTC TRBV4-1 TRBD1 TRBJ2-4 .
CASRTLAVPYNEQFF TGTGCCAGTAGAACTCTAGCGGTACCCTACAATGAGCAGTTCTTC TRBV19 TRBD2 TRBJ2-1 .
CASSGSTGNNEKLFF TGCGCCAGCAGCGGATCGACAGGGAATAATGAAAAACTGTTTTTT TRBV5-1 TRBD1 TRBJ1-4 .
CASSLDTSGGNEQFF TGTGCCAGCAGCTTAGATACTAGCGGAGGCAATGAGCAGTTCTTC TRBV7-7 TRBD2 TRBJ2-1 .
CASSLGSVSAYEQYF TGTGCCAGCAGCTTAGGTAGCGTATCGGCCTACGAGCAGTACTTC TRBV7-6 . TRBJ2-7 .
CASSEDEGDAALQYF TGTGCCAGCAGTGAAGATGAGGGGGACGCGGCGCTGCAGTACTTC TRBV2 . TRBJ2-7 .
CASSSQGRDEAFF TGTGCCAGCAGCTCACAGGGAAGGGATGAAGCTTTCTTT TRBV9 . TRBJ1-1 .
CASSQEQGAEGYTF TGCGCCAGCAGCCAGGAACAGGGGGCAGAGGGCTACACCTTC TRBV4-1 TRBD1 TRBJ1-2 .
CASSLEAAGSYYGYTF TGTGCCAGCAGCTTAGAGGCAGCAGGATCTTACTATGGCTACACCTTC TRBV7-6 . TRBJ1-2 .
CSVVSAREGEKLFF TGCAGCGTTGTATCGGCCAGGGAGGGTGAAAAACTGTTTTTT TRBV29-1 . TRBJ1-4 few
CASTRLGVMNTGELFF TGTGCCAGTACCCGATTAGGGGTAATGAACACCGGGGAGCTGTTTTTT TRBV19 . TRBJ2-2 .
CASSAMGRGYGYTF TGCGCCAGCAGCGCTATGGGCAGGGGCTATGGCTACACCTTC TRBV23-1 . TRBJ1-2 .
CASRTRAGTKNIQYF TGTGCCAGCAGAACCCGTGCAGGGACCAAAAACATTCAGTACTTC TRBV6-5 . TRBJ2-4 few
CASSQDGGGNEQFF TGCGCCAGCAGCCAAGATGGGGGAGGCAATGAGCAGTTCTTC TRBV4-3 . TRBJ2-1 few
CASGGTVINTEAFF TGTGCCAGCGGTGGGACAGTCATCAACACTGAAGCTTTCTTT TRBV7-2 TRBD1 TRBJ1-1 .
CASTRTGYNEQFF TGTGCCAGCACTAGGACAGGGTACAATGAGCAGTTCTTC TRBV6-1 TRBD1 TRBJ2-1 few
CASSLSGRSSYNEQFF TGTGCCAGCAGCCTTAGCGGGAGGAGCTCCTACAATGAGCAGTTCTTC TRBV11-2 TRBD2 TRBJ2-1 .
CASSQGLAAYNEQFF TGTGCCAGCAGTCAGGGACTAGCGGCTTACAATGAGCAGTTCTTC TRBV6-6 TRBD2 TRBJ2-1 .
CASGRAGGAETDTQYF TGTGCCAGCGGTCGGGCGGGAGGTGCGGAAACAGATACGCAGTATTTT TRBV4-2 TRBD2 TRBJ2-3 once
CASSVGGRGGDEKLFF TGTGCCAGCAGCGTAGGTGGAAGGGGCGGAGATGAAAAACTGTTTTTT TRBV9 . TRBJ1-4 .
CSVEGDTQETQYF TGCAGCGTTGAGGGCGACACCCAAGAGACCCAGTACTTC TRBV29-1 . TRBJ2-5 .
CASSLFGAGASYEQYF TGTGCCAGCAGTTTATTTGGGGCGGGAGCGAGCTACGAGCAGTACTTC TRBV28 TRBD2 TRBJ2-7 .
CASTYSTGKNGYTF TGTGCCAGCACCTATTCGACAGGGAAGAATGGCTACACCTTC TRBV7-9 TRBD1 TRBJ1-2 .
CASSLHSPSSGANVLTF TGCGCCAGCAGCTTGCACAGTCCCTCCTCTGGGGCCAACGTCCTGACTTTC TRBV5-1 . TRBJ2-6 .
CASGTDRAQETQYF TGTGCTAGTGGTACTGACAGGGCACAAGAGACCCAGTACTTC TRBV12-5 TRBD1 TRBJ2-5 .
CASSLNRDNEQYF TGCGCCAGCAGCTTGAACAGGGACAACGAGCAGTACTTC TRBV5-1 . TRBJ2-7 .